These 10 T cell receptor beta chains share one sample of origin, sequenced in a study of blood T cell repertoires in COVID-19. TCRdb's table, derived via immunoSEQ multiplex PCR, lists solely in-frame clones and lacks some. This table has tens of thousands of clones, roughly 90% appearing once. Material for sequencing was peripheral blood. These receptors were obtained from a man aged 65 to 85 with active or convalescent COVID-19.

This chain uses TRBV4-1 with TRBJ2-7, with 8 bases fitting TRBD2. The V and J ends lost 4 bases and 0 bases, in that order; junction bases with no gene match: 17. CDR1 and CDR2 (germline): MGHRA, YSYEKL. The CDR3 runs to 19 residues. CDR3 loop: CASSRGVSGLAGSSYEQYF. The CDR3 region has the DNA TGCGCCAGCAGCCGAGGCGTATCGGGTCTAGCGGGCAGCTCCTACGAGCAGTACTTC.

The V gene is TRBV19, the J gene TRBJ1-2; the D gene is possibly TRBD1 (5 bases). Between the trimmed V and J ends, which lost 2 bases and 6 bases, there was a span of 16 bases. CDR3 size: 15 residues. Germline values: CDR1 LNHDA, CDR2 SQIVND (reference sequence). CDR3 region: CASSILGQGRNGYTF. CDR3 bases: TGTGCCAGTAGTATACTCGGCCAGGGAAGGAATGGCTACACCTTC. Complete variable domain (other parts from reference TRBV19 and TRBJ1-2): DGGITQSPKYLFRKEGQNVTLSCEQNLNHDAMYWYRQDPGQGLRLIYYSQIVNDFQKGDIAEGYSVSREKKESFPLTVTSAQKNPTAFYLCASSILGQGRNGYTFGSGTRLTVV.

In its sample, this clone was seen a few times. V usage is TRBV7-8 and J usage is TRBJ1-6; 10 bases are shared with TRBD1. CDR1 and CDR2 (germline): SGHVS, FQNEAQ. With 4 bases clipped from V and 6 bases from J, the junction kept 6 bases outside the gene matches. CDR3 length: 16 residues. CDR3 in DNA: TGTGCCAGCAGCTCCCGGGGGGACAGGGGTAATTCACCCCTCCACTTT. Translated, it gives CASSSRGDRGNSPLHF.

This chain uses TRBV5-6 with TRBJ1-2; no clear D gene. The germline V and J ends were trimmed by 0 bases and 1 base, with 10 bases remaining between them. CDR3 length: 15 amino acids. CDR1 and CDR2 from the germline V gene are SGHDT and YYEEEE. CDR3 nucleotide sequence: TGTGCCAGCAGCTTGGAGCCGAGACTTAACTATGGCTACACCTTC. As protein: CASSLEPRLNYGYTF.

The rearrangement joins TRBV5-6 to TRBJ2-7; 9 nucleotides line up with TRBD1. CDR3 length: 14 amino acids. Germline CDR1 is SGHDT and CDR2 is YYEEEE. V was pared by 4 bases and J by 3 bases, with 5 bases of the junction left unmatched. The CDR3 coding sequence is TGTGCCAGCAGCCAGGGACAGGGCCGCTACGAGCAGTACTTC. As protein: CASSQGQGRYEQYF.

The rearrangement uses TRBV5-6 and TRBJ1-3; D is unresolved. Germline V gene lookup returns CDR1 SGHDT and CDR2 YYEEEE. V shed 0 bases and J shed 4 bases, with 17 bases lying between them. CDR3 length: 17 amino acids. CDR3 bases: TGTGCCAGCAGCTTGGATTCGGGGAGGACTTCGGGAAACACCATATATTTT. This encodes CASSLDSGRTSGNTIYF.

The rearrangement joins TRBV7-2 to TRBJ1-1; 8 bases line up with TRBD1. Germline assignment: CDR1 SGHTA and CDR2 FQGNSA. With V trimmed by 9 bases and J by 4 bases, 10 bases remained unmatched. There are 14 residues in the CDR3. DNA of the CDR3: TGTGCCAGTTTATTACAGGGGGTGGGCACTGAAGCTTTCTTT. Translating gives CASLLQGVGTEAFF.

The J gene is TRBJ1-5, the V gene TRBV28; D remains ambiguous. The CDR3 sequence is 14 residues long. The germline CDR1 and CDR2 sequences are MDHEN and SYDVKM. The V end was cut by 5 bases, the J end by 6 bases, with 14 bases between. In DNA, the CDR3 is TGTGCCAGCAGTCCTCAAGGAGGGCCTCAGCCCCAGCATTTT. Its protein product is CASSPQGGPQPQHF. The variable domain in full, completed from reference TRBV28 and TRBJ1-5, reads DVKVTQSSRYLVKRTGEKVFLECVQDMDHENMFWYRQDPGLGLRLIYFSYDVKMKEKGDIPEGYSVSREKKERFSLILESASTNQTSMYLCASSPQGGPQPQHFGDGTRLSIL.

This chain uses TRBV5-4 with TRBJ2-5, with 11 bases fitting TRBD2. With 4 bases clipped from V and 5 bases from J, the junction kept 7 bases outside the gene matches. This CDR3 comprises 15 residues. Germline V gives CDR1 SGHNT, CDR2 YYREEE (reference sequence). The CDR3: CASSPGGTSGETQYF. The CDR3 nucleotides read TGTGCCAGCAGCCCCGGCGGGACTAGCGGTGAGACCCAGTACTTC.

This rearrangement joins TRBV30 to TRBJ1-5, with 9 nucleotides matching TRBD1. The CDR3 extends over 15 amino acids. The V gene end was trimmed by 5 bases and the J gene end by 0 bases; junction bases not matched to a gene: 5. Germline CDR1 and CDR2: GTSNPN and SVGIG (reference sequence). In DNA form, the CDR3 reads TGTGCCTGGTCTCGGACAGGGGATAGCAATCAGCCCCAGCATTTT. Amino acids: CAWSRTGDSNQPQHF.